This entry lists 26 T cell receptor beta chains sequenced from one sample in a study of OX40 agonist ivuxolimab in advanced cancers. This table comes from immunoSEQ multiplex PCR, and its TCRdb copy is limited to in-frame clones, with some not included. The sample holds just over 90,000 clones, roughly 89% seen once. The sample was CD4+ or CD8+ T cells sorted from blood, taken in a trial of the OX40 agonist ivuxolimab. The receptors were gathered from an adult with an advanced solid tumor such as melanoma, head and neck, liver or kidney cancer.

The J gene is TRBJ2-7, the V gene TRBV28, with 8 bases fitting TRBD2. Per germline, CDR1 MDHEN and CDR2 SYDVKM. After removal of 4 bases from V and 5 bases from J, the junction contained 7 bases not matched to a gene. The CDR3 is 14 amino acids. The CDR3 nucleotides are TGTGCCAGCAGTTCAAGCGGGAGCAGGGACGAGCAGTACTTC. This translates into CASSSSGSRDEQYF.

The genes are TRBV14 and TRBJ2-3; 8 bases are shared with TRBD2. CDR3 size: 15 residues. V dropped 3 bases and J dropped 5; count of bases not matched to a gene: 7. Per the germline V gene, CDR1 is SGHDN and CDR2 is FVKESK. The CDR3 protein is CASSQGLVRRDTQYF. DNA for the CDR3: TGTGCCAGCAGCCAGGGACTAGTTAGGCGAGATACGCAGTATTTT.

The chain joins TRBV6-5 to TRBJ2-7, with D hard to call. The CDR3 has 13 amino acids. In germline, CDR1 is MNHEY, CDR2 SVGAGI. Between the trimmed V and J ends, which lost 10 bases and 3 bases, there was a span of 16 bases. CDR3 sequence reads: CATSRTVIYEQYF. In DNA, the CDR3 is TGTGCCACCAGCCGGACGGTCATCTACGAGCAGTACTTC.

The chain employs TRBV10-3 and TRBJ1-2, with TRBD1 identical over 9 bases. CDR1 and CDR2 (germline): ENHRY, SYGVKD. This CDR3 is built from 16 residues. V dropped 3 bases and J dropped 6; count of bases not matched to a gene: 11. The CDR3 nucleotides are TGTGCCATCAGTGATTTAAGGGGACAGGGAGGAGATGGCTACACCTTC. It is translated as CAISDLRGQGGDGYTF.

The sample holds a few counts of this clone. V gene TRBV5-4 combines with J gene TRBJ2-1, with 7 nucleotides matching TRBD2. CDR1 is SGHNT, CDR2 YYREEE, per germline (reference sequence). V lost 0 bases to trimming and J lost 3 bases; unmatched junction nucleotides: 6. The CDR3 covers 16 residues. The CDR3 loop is CASSLVTAGFYNEQFF. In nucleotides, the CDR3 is TGTGCCAGCAGCTTGGTGACAGCGGGATTCTACAATGAGCAGTTCTTC. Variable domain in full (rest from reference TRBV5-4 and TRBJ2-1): ETGVTQSPTHLIKTRGQQVTLRCSSQSGHNTVSWYQQALGQGPQFIFQYYREEENGRGNFPPRFSGLQFPNYSSELNVNALELDDSALYLCASSLVTAGFYNEQFFGPGTRLTVL.

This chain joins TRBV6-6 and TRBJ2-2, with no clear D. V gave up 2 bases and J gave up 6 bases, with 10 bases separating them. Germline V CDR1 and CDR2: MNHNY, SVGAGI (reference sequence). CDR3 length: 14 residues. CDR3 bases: TGTGCCAGCAGTTACGAATCGGTTGCCGGGGAGCTGTTTTTT. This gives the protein CASSYESVAGELFF.

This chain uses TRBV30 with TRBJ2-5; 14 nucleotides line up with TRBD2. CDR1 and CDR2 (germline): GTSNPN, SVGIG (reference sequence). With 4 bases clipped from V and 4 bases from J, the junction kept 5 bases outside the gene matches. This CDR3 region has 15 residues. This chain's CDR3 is CAWTYGTSGRETQYF. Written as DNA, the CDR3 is TGTGCCTGGACCTACGGGACTAGCGGGAGAGAGACCCAGTACTTC.

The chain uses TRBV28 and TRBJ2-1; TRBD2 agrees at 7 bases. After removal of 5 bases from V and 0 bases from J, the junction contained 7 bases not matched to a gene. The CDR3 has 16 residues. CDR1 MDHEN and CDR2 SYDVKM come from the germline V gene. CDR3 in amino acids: CASSPFRGSSYNEQFF. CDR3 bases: TGTGCCAGCAGTCCATTTCGCGGGAGCTCCTACAATGAGCAGTTCTTC.

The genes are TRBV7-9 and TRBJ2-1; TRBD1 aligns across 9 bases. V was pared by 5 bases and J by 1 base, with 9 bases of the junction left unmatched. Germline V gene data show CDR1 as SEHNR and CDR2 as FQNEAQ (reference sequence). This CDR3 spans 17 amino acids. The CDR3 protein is CASSPRGQGISYNEQFF. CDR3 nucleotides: TGTGCCAGCAGCCCGCGGGGACAGGGAATTTCCTACAATGAGCAGTTCTTC.

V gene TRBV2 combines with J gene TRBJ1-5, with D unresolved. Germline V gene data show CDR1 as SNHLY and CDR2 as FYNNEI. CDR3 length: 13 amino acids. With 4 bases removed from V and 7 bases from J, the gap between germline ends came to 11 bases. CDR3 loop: CASSVSGVQPQHF. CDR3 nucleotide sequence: TGTGCCAGCAGTGTATCTGGTGTCCAGCCCCAGCATTTT.

The CDR3 bases are TGTGCCAGCATGGACAATCAGCCCCAGCATTTT. Translating it yields CASMDNQPQHF. The rearrangement uses TRBV28 and TRBJ1-5, with unresolved D. CDR3 length: 11 amino acids. The germline V gene has CDR1 MDHEN and CDR2 SYDVKM. Between the trimmed V and J ends, which lost 7 bases and 3 bases, there was a span of 4 bases.

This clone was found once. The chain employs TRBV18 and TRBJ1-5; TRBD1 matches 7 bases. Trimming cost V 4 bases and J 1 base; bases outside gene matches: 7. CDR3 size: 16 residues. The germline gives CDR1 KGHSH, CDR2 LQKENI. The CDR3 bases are TGTGCCAGCTCACGTGAGACAGGGAAGAGCAATCAGCCCCAGCATTTT. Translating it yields CASSRETGKSNQPQHF.

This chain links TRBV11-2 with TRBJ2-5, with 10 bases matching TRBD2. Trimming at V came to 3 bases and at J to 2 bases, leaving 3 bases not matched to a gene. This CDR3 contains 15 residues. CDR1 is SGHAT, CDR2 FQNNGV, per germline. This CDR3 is CASSFGGLAQETQYF. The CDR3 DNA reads TGTGCCAGCAGCTTCGGGGGACTAGCGCAAGAGACCCAGTACTTC.

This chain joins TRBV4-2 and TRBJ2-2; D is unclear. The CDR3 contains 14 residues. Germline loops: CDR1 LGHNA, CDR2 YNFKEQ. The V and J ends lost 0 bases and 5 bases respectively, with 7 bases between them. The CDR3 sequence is CASSQDRQTGELFF. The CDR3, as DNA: TGTGCCAGCAGCCAAGACCGTCAAACCGGGGAGCTGTTTTTT.

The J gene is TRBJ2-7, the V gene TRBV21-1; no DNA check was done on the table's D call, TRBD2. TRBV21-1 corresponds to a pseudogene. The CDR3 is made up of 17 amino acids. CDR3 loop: CASSKFGGRARRDEQYF. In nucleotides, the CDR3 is TGTGCCAGCAGCAAATTTGGCGGGAGGGCCCGTCGGGACGAGCAGTACTTC.

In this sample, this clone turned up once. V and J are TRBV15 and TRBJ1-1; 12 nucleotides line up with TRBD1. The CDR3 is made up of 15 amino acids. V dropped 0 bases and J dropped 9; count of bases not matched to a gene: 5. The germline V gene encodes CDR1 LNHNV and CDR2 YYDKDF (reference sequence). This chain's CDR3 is CATSRDGTGGRKAFF. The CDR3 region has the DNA TGTGCCACCAGCAGAGATGGGACAGGGGGCCGAAAAGCTTTCTTT.

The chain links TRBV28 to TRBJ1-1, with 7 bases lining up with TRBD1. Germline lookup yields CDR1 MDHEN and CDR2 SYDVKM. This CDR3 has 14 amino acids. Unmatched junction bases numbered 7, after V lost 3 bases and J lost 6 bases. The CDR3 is CASSLRQGVPEAFF. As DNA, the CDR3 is TGTGCCAGCAGTTTGCGGCAGGGGGTCCCTGAAGCTTTCTTT.

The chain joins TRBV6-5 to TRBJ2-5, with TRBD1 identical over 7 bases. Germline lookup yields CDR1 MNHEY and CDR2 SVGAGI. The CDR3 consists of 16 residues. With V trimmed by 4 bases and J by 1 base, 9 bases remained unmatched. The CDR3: CASSSLLGQSQETQYF. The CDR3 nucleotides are TGTGCCAGCAGTTCACTTTTGGGACAGTCCCAAGAGACCCAGTACTTC.

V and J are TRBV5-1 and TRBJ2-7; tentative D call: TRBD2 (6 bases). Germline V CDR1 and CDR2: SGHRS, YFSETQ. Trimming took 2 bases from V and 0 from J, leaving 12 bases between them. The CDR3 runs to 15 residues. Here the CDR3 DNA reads TGCGCCAGCAGCTTAGGGGCGGGAAGCTCCTACGAGCAGTACTTC. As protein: CASSLGAGSSYEQYF.

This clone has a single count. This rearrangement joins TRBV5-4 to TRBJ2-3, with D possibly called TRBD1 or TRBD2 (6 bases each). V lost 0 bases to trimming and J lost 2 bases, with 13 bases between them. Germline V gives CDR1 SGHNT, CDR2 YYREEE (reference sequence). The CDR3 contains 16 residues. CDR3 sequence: CASSLAFRGPTDTQYF. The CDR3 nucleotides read TGTGCCAGCAGCTTGGCCTTTCGGGGGCCCACAGATACGCAGTATTTT.

The CDR3 reads CASSNSPGRGKSTEAFF. The CDR3 region has the DNA TGTGCCAGCAGCAACAGCCCGGGACGGGGGAAAAGTACTGAAGCTTTCTTT. The chain couples TRBV7-9 to TRBJ1-1, with D perhaps TRBD1 (5 bases). The CDR3 extends over 17 amino acids. Trimming took 5 bases from V and 5 from J, leaving 24 bases between them. CDR1 is SEHNR, CDR2 FQNEAQ, per germline (reference sequence).

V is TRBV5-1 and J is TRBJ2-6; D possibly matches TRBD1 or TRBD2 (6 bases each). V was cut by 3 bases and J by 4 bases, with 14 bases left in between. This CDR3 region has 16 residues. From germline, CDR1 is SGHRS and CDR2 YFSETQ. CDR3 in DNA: TGCGCCAGCAGCTCTACAGGGACTTCCGGGGCCAACGTCCTGACTTTC. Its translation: CASSSTGTSGANVLTF.

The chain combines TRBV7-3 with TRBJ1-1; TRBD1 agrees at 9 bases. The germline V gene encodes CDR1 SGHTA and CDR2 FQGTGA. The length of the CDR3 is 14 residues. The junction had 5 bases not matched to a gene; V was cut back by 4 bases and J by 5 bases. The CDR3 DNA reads TGTGCCAGCAGCTCCTCCGGGACAGGGACTGAAGCTTTCTTT. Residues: CASSSSGTGTEAFF.

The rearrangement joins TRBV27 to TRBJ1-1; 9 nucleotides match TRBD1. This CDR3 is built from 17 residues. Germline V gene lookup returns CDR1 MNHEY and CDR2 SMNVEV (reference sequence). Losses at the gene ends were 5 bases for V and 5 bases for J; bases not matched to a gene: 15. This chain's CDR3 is CASSPVPFRQGGTEAFF. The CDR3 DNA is TGTGCCAGCAGTCCAGTCCCATTTAGACAGGGGGGGACTGAAGCTTTCTTT.

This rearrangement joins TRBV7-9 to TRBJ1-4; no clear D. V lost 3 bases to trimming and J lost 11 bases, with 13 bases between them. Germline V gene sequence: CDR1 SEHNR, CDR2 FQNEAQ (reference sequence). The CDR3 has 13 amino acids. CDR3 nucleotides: TGTGCCAGCAGCTTTGGGTCATGGGAGAAACTGTTTTTT. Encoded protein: CASSFGSWEKLFF. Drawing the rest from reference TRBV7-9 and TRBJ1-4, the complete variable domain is DTGVSQNPRHKITKRGQNVTFRCDPISEHNRLYWYRQTLGQGPEFLTYFQNEAQLEKSRLLSDRFSAERPKGSFSTLEIQRTEQGDSAMYLCASSFGSWEKLFFGSGTQLSVL.

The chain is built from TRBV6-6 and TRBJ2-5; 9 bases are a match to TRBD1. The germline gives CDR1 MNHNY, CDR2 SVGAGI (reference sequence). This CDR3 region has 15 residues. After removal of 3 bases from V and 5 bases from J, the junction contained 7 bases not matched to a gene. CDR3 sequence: CASSYIGQGRETQYF. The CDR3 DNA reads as TGTGCCAGCAGTTATATAGGACAGGGGAGGGAGACCCAGTACTTC.